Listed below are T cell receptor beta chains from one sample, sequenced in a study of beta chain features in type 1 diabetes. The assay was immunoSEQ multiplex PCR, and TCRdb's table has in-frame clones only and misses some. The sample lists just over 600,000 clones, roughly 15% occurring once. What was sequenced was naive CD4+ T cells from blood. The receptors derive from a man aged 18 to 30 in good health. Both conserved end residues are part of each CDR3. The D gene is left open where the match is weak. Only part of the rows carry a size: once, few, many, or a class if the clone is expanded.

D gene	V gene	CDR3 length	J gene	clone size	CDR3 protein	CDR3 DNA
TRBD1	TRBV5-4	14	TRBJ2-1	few	CASERQGRDNEQFF	TGTGCCAGCGAAAGACAGGGTAGGGACAATGAGCAGTTCTTC
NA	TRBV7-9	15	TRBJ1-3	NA	CASSLEGGSGNTIYF	TGTGCCAGCAGCTTAGAAGGGGGTTCTGGAAACACCATATATTTT
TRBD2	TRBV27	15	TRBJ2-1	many	CASTPGTSGSHEQFF	TGTGCCAGCACCCCCGGGACTAGCGGGAGTCATGAGCAGTTCTTC
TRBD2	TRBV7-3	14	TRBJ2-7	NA	CASSPSGRVGEQYF	TGTGCCAGCAGCCCAAGCGGGAGGGTTGGGGAGCAGTACTTC
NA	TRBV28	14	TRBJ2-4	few	CASSPTGAKNIQYF	TGTGCCAGCAGTCCCACAGGGGCCAAAAACATTCAGTACTTC
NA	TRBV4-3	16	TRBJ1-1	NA	CASSQKFRGRDTEAFF	TGCGCCAGCAGCCAAAAATTCCGGGGTAGGGACACTGAAGCTTTCTTT
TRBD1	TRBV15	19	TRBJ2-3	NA	CATSSYSAGQGGPTDTQYF	TGTGCCACCAGCAGTTACTCGGCGGGACAGGGGGGACCCACAGATACGCAGTATTTT
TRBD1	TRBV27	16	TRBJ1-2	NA	CASSPPGTGPNYGYTF	TGTGCCAGCAGCCCCCCCGGGACAGGGCCGAACTATGGCTACACCTTC
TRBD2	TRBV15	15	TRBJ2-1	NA	CATTEKGLAANEQFF	TGTGCCACCACCGAAAAGGGACTAGCGGCGAACGAGCAGTTCTTC
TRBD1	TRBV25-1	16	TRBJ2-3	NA	CASSERGRGRTDTQYF	TGTGCCAGCAGTGAACGGGGCAGGGGGCGCACAGATACGCAGTATTTT
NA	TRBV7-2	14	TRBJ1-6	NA	CASSYRDLNSPLHF	TGTGCCAGCAGTTACAGGGATTTGAACTCACCCCTCCACTTT
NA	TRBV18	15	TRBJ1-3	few	CASSPPGFSGNTIYF	TGTGCCAGCTCACCACCGGGGTTCTCTGGAAACACCATATATTTT
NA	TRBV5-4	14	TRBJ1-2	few	CASSPGQRGDGYTF	TGTGCCAGCAGCCCAGGACAGAGAGGGGATGGCTACACCTTC
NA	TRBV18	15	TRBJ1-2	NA	CASSPATVGNYGYTF	TGTGCCAGCTCACCAGCGACAGTGGGCAACTATGGCTACACCTTC
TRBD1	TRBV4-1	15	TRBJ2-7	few	CASSRTGLPSYEQYF	TGCGCCAGCAGCCGGACAGGCCTACCCTCTTACGAGCAGTACTTC
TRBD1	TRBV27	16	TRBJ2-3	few	CASSSWDRGYTDTQYF	TGTGCCAGCAGTTCTTGGGACAGAGGCTACACAGATACGCAGTATTTT
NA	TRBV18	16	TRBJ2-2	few	CASSFARAENTGELFF	TGTGCCAGCTCATTTGCGCGGGCGGAGAACACCGGGGAGCTGTTTTTT
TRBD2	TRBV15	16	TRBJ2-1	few	CATTPYAGGPRNEQFF	TGTGCCACCACGCCCTATGCGGGAGGGCCGAGGAATGAGCAGTTCTTC
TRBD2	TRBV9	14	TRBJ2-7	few	CASSPSSGVYEQYF	TGTGCCAGCAGCCCCTCTAGCGGGGTGTACGAGCAGTACTTC